The clone carrying this T cell receptor beta chain was seen more than once but under ten times. Its target is not known. Via MiXCR, TCRdb re-called the reads, giving one row per CDR3 protein. Of 500,000 to 600,000 distinct CDR3 sequences listed, approximately 15% are singletons. This sample stems from a study of T cell repertoires in cytomegalovirus infection. Study-level information: Evidence of both CMV infection and a matching HLA type came from public TCR beta signatures. Findings and limits, study-wide: HLA-C-restricted CMV-specific TCR beta clonotypes were dominant in the ex vivo response. People with CMV and the relevant HLA were identified by cumulative public TCR beta family frequency.

The receptor was isolated from a human donor in good health (CMV status not recorded). Some clones in this sample may be carry-over from other donors' samples. The sample taken for sequencing was CD8+ T cells from PBMCs.

CDR3 DNA sequence: TGTGCCAGTAGTATAGACTGGGGCTCCTACAATGAGCAGTTCTTC. As protein: CASSIDWGSYNEQFF. The genes are TRBV19 and TRBJ2-1; the D is unclear. This CDR3 has 15 residues. CDR1 is LNHDA and CDR2 is SQIVND in the germline V gene (reference sequence). Deletions cut 0 bases from V and 0 bases from J, with 6 bases between.